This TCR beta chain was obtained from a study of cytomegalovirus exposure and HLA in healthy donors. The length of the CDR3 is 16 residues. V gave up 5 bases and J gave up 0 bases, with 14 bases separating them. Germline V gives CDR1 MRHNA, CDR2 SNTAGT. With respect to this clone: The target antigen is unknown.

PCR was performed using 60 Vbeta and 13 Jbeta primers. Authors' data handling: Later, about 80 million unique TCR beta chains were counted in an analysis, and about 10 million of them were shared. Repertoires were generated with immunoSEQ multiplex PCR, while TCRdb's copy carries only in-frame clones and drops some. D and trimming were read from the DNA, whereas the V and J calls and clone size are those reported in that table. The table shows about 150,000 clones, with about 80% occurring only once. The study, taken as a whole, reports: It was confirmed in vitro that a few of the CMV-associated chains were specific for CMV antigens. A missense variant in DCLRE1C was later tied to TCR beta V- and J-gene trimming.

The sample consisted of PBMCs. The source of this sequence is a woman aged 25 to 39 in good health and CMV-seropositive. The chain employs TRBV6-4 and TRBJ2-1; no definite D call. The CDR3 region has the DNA TGTGCCAGCAGTACTTCCGAGGAAAGCTCCTACAATGAGCAGTTCTTC. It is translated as CASSTSEESSYNEQFF.